Presented here are 7 T cell receptor beta chains from one specimen sequenced in a study of CXCR3-negative and CXCR3-positive naive CD8 T cells. It was by 5' RACE with UMI labels that the TRB cDNA libraries were prepared. Reanalyzing the 5' RACE reads, TCRdb keeps one entry per CDR3 protein, without DNA. The clone table shows roughly 61,000 distinct CDR3 sequences, with the ten largest holding 0.5% to 0.55%. Study conclusions and caveats: Hydrophobicity was higher for TRB CDR3s found in CXCR3-positive naive cells than in CXCR3-negative naive cells.

These receptors are not linked to any known antigen. Source material: naive CXCR3+ CD8+ T cells from blood. Noted subset: CD45RO-CCR7+CD27+CD95- naive CD8+ T cells expressing CXCR3 (TNR3+). Receptor source: a human donor in good health. Some clones in this sample may be carry-over from other donors' samples.

The gene calls are TRBV14 and TRBJ2-1; there is no DNA to check the TCRdb D call of TRBD1. The CDR3 spans 13 residues. In germline, CDR1 is SGHDN, CDR2 FVKESK. CDR3 amino acids: CASSPDSPNEQFF.

The chain recombines TRBV7-2 with TRBJ2-7; TCRdb's assignment of TRBD1 cannot be checked, as there is no DNA. The CDR3 sequence is 13 residues long. CDR1 and CDR2 from the germline V gene are SGHTA and FQGNSA. CDR3 amino acids: CASSPGARYEQYF.

This chain connects TRBV27 to TRBJ2-5. The CDR3 covers 13 residues. In germline, CDR1 is MNHEY, CDR2 SMNVEV (reference sequence). CDR3 region: CASSPGYQETQYF.

The genes are TRBV7-2 and TRBJ1-2; TCRdb reports TRBD1, a call that lacks DNA to check it against. Germline CDR1 and CDR2: SGHTA and FQGNSA. The CDR3 covers 15 residues. The CDR3 spells CASSLGGAAPYGYTF.

CDR3 sequence reads: CASSQVRTGSYGYTF. The J gene is TRBJ1-2, the V gene TRBV4-2; the TCRdb call, TRBD1, lacks DNA for checking. CDR3 size: 15 residues. Germline V CDR1 and CDR2: LGHNA, YNFKEQ.

The chain links TRBV28 to TRBJ2-5. The CDR3 consists of 14 residues. CDR1 and CDR2 (germline): MDHEN, SYDVKM. The CDR3 spells CASTTWSGRETQYF.

The chain recombines TRBV18 with TRBJ1-1; the D call from TCRdb, TRBD1, cannot be confirmed without DNA. Germline lookup yields CDR1 KGHSH and CDR2 LQKENI. The CDR3 length is 15 residues. The CDR3 region is CASSPWTGKNTEAFF.